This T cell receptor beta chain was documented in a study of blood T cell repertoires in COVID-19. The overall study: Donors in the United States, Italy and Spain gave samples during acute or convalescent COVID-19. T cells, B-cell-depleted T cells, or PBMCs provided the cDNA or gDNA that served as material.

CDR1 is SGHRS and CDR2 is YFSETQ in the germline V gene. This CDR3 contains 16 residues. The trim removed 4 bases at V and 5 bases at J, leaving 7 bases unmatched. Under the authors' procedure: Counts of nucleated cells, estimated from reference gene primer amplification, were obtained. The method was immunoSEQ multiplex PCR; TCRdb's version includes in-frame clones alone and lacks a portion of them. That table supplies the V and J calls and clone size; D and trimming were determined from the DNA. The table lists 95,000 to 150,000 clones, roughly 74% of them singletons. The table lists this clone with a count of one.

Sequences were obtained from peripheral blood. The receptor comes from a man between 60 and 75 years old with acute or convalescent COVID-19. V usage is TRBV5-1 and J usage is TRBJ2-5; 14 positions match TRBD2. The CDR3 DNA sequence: TGCGCCAGCAGCCACGGGACTAGCGGGAGTGAGGAGACCCAGTACTTC. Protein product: CASSHGTSGSEETQYF.